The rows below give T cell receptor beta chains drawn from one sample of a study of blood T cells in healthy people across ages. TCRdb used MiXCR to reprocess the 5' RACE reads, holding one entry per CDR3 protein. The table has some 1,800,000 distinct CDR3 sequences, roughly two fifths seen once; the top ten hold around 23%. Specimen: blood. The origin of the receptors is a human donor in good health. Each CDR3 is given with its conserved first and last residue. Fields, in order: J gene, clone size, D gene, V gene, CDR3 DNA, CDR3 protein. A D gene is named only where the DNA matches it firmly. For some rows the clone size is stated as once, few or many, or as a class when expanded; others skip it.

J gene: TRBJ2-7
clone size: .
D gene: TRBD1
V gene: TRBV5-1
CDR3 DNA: TGCGCCAGCAGCTGGACAGGCGGTGCCTACGAGCAGTACTTC
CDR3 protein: CASSWTGGAYEQYF

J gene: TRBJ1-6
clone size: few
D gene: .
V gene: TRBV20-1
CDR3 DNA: TGCAGTGCTCTTAGTAGTAATTCACCCCTCCACTTT
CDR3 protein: CSALSSNSPLHF

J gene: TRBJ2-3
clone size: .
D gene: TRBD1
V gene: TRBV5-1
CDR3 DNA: TGCGCCAGCAGCGAAGGGACAGGGAATAGTCAGCCCCAGTATTTT
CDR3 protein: CASSEGTGNSQPQYF

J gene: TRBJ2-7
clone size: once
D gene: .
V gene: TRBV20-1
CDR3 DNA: TGCAGTGCTAGAGCATTATTGGAACAGGGCAACTACGAGCAGTACTTC
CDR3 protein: CSARALLEQGNYEQYF

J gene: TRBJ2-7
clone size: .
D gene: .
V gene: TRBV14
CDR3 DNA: TGTGCCAGCAGCGCGAGTCAGGGTTTCTACGAGCAGTACTTC
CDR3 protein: CASSASQGFYEQYF

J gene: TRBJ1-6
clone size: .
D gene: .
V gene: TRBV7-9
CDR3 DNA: TGTGCCAGCAGCTTAATTACCGCCGGCAGGGATGGTGCTTCACCCCTCCACTTT
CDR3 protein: CASSLITAGRDGASPLHF

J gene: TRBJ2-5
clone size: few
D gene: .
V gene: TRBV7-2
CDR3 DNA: TGTGCCAGCAGCTTCGTCTATCAAGAGACCCAGTACTTC
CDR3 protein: CASSFVYQETQYF

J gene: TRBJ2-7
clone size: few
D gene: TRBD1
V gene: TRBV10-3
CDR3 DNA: TGTGCCATCAAGGCAGGGGGAAGCTACGAGCAGTACTTC
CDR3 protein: CAIKAGGSYEQYF

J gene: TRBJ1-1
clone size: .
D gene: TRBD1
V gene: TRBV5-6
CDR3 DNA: TGTGCCAGCAGCTTGGGTGGACAGGGCGCTTTCTTT
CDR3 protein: CASSLGGQGAFF

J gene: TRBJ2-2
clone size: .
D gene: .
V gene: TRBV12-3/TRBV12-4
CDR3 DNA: TGTGCCAGCAGTCCTAGGACAGACACCGGGGAGCTGTTTTTT
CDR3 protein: CASSPRTDTGELFF

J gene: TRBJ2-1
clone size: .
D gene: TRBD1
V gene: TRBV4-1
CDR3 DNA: TGCGCCAGCACCGACAACAGGGGATCCTACAATGAGCAGTTCTTC
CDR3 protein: CASTDNRGSYNEQFF

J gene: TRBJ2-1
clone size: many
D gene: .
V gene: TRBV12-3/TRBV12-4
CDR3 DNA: TGTGCCAGCAGCCCGCAGGGGAGTGAGCAGTTCTTC
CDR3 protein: CASSPQGSEQFF

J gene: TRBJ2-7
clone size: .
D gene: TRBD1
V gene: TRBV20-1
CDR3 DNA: TGCAGTGCTACCTCGGGACAGGGGGCGGACGAGCAGTACTTC
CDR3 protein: CSATSGQGADEQYF

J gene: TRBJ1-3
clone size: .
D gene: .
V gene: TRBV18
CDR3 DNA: TGTGCCAGCTCACCTTTCCGGGGCTCTGGAAACACCATATATTTT
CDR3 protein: CASSPFRGSGNTIYF